One sample yielded the 26 T cell receptor beta chains listed below, sequenced in a study of blood T cell repertoires in COVID-19. The protocol was immunoSEQ multiplex PCR, while the TCRdb copy is restricted to in-frame clones and leaves out a portion. The sample includes roughly 400,000 clones, 70% to 90% of them seen just once. The sample taken for sequencing was PBMCs or T cells enriched from blood (not recorded which). These receptors all stem from a woman aged 18-35 years who had been exposed to COVID-19.

The rearrangement uses TRBV20-1 and TRBJ1-4, with D unclear. CDR3 length equals 11 residues. The ends were cut back, 0 bases at V and 7 bases at J, with 3 bases in the middle. Germline values: CDR1 DFQATT, CDR2 SNEGSKA (reference sequence). The CDR3: CSARDSEKLFF. CDR3 sequence (DNA): TGCAGTGCTAGAGATAGTGAAAAACTGTTTTTT.

J is TRBJ1-1 and V is TRBV27; D is perhaps TRBD1 (5 bases). V lost 5 bases, J lost 6 bases, and 16 bases lay in between. CDR3 length: 14 amino acids. Germline V lookup: CDR1 MNHEY, CDR2 SMNVEV (reference sequence). CDR3 nucleotide sequence: TGTGCCAGCAGTCTCTCCGACAGTACCCCTGAAGCTTTCTTT. Protein sequence: CASSLSDSTPEAFF.

This clone was picked up a small number of times. The chain carries TRBV10-3 and TRBJ1-1, with TRBD1 matching 7 bases. CDR1 is ENHRY, CDR2 SYGVKD, per germline. CDR3 size: 15 residues. The junction had 8 bases not matched to a gene; V was cut back by 0 bases and J by 7 bases. The CDR3 is CAISESARQGGEAFF. DNA for the CDR3: TGTGCCATCAGTGAGTCGGCGAGACAGGGAGGTGAAGCTTTCTTT.

The chain combines TRBV2 with TRBJ1-2, with 9 bases matching TRBD1. The CDR3 totals 13 residues. CDR1 and CDR2 (germline): SNHLY, FYNNEI. V shed 9 bases, J shed 4 bases, and the junction held 6 bases outside the gene matches. CDR3 sequence (DNA): TGTGCCAGTCCGGGACAGGGTCCCTATGGCTACACCTTC. Residues: CASPGQGPYGYTF.

The chain uses TRBV9 and TRBJ2-1, with TRBD2 matching 8 bases. Trimming removed 0 bases from V and 7 bases from J; junction bases left unmatched: 21. This CDR3 has 20 residues. The germline gives CDR1 SGDLS, CDR2 YYNGEE. The CDR3 protein is CASSVGSGIKGLADLNEQFF. CDR3 sequence (DNA): TGTGCCAGCAGCGTAGGGTCGGGCATCAAAGGACTAGCTGACCTAAATGAGCAGTTCTTC.

This clone turned up a few times. The chain is built from TRBV5-8 and TRBJ2-1; 9 bases match TRBD2. V was pared by 2 bases and J by 2 bases, with 5 bases of the junction left unmatched. There are 16 residues in the CDR3. Germline V gene sequence: CDR1 SGHTS, CDR2 YDEGEE. CDR3 DNA sequence: TGTGCCAGCAGCTTAGGCGGGGGGGCCCCCTACAATGAGCAGTTCTTC. Translated: CASSLGGGAPYNEQFF.

Only one count was recorded for this clone. V usage is TRBV29-1 and J usage is TRBJ1-2; maybe TRBD1 (5 bases). V was shortened by 0 bases and J by 3 bases, with 11 bases between the two germline ends. The CDR3 is made up of 14 amino acids. Germline V lookup: CDR1 SQVTM, CDR2 ANQGSEA. CDR3 in amino acids: CSVEDLQGDYGYTF. DNA for the CDR3: TGCAGCGTTGAAGATCTGCAGGGTGACTATGGCTACACCTTC. The variable domain in full, completed from reference TRBV29-1 and TRBJ1-2, reads SAVISQKPSRDICQRGTSLTIQCQVDSQVTMMFWYRQQPGQSLTLIATANQGSEATYESGFVIDKFPISRPNLTFSTLTVSNMSPEDSSIYLCSVEDLQGDYGYTFGSGTRLTVV.

The CDR3 here is CASSFTSDSYNEQFF. Here the CDR3 DNA reads TGCGCCAGCAGCTTTACTAGCGACTCCTACAATGAGCAGTTCTTC. The J gene is TRBJ2-1, the V gene TRBV5-1; 7 bases are a match to TRBD2. Germline V lookup: CDR1 SGHRS, CDR2 YFSETQ. V shed 2 bases, J shed 0 bases, and the junction held 2 bases outside the gene matches. This CDR3 comprises 15 residues.

The V call is TRBV29-1, the J call TRBJ2-7; 7 nucleotides line up with TRBD2. The V gene's germline CDR1 is SQVTM and CDR2 ANQGSEA. The length of the CDR3 is 14 residues. V lost 6 bases and J lost 1; bases outside the gene matches: 9. CDR3 sequence: CSVTTGGASYEQYF. CDR3 in DNA: TGCAGCGTGACAACGGGGGGAGCGTCCTACGAGCAGTACTTC.

The chain has TRBV27 and TRBJ2-1; 7 bases map to TRBD2. The CDR3 is made up of 12 amino acids. CDR1 and CDR2 (germline): MNHEY, SMNVEV (reference sequence). The ends lost 8 bases at V and 5 bases at J; junction bases unmatched: 3. DNA of the CDR3: TGTGCCAGCCTAGCGGAAGACAATGAGCAGTTCTTC. It yields the protein CASLAEDNEQFF.

This sequence joins TRBV2 and TRBJ2-7; 7 nucleotides match TRBD1. The germline gives CDR1 SNHLY, CDR2 FYNNEI. V shed 9 bases, J shed 0 bases, and the junction held 8 bases outside the gene matches. The CDR3 length is 14 residues. The DNA for the CDR3 is TGTGCCAGGTCCGGGACAGATAACTCCTACGAGCAGTACTTC. Translation gives CARSGTDNSYEQYF.

The chain joins TRBV7-3 to TRBJ2-7, with 10 positions matching TRBD1. Trimming cost V 5 bases and J 4 bases; bases outside gene matches: 20. The CDR3 spans 19 residues. Per germline, CDR1 SGHTA and CDR2 FQGTGA. The CDR3 sequence is CASSPYLYVPDRGQYEQYF. CDR3 nucleotides: TGTGCCAGCAGCCCGTATCTCTATGTCCCCGACAGGGGGCAATACGAGCAGTACTTC.

V usage is TRBV13 and J usage is TRBJ1-1; TRBD1 matches 7 bases. The V gene end was trimmed by 7 bases and the J gene end by 4 bases; junction bases not matched to a gene: 6. The CDR3 is 13 amino acids. CDR1 and CDR2 (germline): PRHDT, FYEKMQ (reference sequence). The CDR3 region has the DNA TGTGCCAGCATTACCAGGGGGTCCACTGAAGCTTTCTTT. Amino acid sequence: CASITRGSTEAFF. The whole variable domain, filled in from reference TRBV13 and TRBJ1-1, reads AAGVIQSPRHLIKEKRETATLKCYPIPRHDTVYWYQQGPGQDPQFLISFYEKMQSDKGSIPDRFSAQQFSDYHSELNMSSLELGDSALYFCASITRGSTEAFFGQGTRLTVV.

V is TRBV9 and J is TRBJ1-3; the D gene is possibly TRBD1 (5 bases). V lost 6 bases and J 0 bases, leaving 10 bases between the germline ends. The length of the CDR3 is 14 residues. Germline V gene data show CDR1 as SGDLS and CDR2 as YYNGEE. DNA for the CDR3: TGTGCCAGCACACGACAGCCCTCTGGAAACACCATATATTTT. The encoded protein is CASTRQPSGNTIYF.

This clone was seen more than once but under ten times. The V and J genes are TRBV4-2 and TRBJ1-1; a possible D gene is TRBD1 (5 bases). V lost 4 bases to trimming and J lost 1 base, with 10 bases between them. Germline V gene lookup returns CDR1 LGHNA and CDR2 YNFKEQ. CDR3 size: 14 residues. Here the CDR3 reads CASSLVGGNTEAFF. The CDR3 DNA is TGTGCCAGCAGCCTAGTCGGGGGGAACACTGAAGCTTTCTTT.

The chain carries TRBV7-9 and TRBJ1-1; D remains unclear. The CDR3 covers 15 residues. V shed 7 bases and J shed 0 bases, with 15 bases lying between them. Per germline, CDR1 SEHNR and CDR2 FQNEAQ (reference sequence). In DNA, the CDR3 is TGTGCCAGCAAAGGCGGACTAGGAATGAACACTGAAGCTTTCTTT. Protein: CASKGGLGMNTEAFF.

This sequence joins TRBV5-6 and TRBJ2-3; D unclear. The germline gives CDR1 SGHDT, CDR2 YYEEEE. The CDR3 has 15 residues. V was cut by 6 bases and J by 4 bases, with 18 bases left in between. The DNA of the CDR3 is TGTGCCAGCACCCCTCACGACATCTACCCAGATACGCAGTATTTT. It translates to CASTPHDIYPDTQYF.

This rearrangement joins TRBV7-2 to TRBJ1-2, with 10 bases identical to TRBD1. The CDR3 length is 15 residues. Germline assignment: CDR1 SGHTA and CDR2 FQGNSA. V lost 1 base and J lost 7; bases outside the gene matches: 6. The CDR3 bases are TGTGCCAGCAGCTTAGGCGACAGGGGGCTTGGTGGCTACACCTTC. Protein product: CASSLGDRGLGGYTF. Based on the CDR3 plus reference TRBV7-2 and TRBJ1-2, the full variable domain is GAGVSQSPSNKVTEKGKDVELRCDPISGHTALYWYRQSLGQGLEFLIYFQGNSAPDKSGLPSDRFSAERTGGSVSTLTIQRTQQEDSAVYLCASSLGDRGLGGYTFGSGTRLTVV.

The gene calls are TRBV19 and TRBJ2-1; 11 bases fit TRBD2. V lost 0 bases, J lost 7 bases, and 2 bases stayed unmatched. Germline V gene lookup returns CDR1 LNHDA and CDR2 SQIVND (reference sequence). CDR3 size: 15 residues. The CDR3 reads CASSIETSGSNEQFF. Written as DNA, the CDR3 is TGTGCCAGTAGTATAGAAACTAGCGGGAGTAATGAGCAGTTCTTC.

This chain joins TRBV27 and TRBJ2-1; TRBD2 agrees at 10 bases. This CDR3 has 15 residues. V lost 2 bases and J lost 7; bases outside the gene matches: 5. The V gene's germline CDR1 is MNHEY and CDR2 SMNVEV (reference sequence). CDR3 residues: CASSLGSGGWNEQFF. CDR3 sequence (DNA): TGTGCCAGCAGTTTAGGTAGCGGGGGGTGGAATGAGCAGTTCTTC.

CDR3 coding DNA: TGCGCCAGCAGCGACAGCATAAACACTGAAGCTTTCTTT. Its translation: CASSDSINTEAFF. V is TRBV10-1 and J is TRBJ1-1, with D maybe TRBD1 (5 bases). This CDR3 comprises 13 residues. The V and J ends lost 6 bases and 2 bases respectively, with 10 bases between them. Per germline, CDR1 WNHNN and CDR2 SYGVQD (reference sequence).

The rearrangement links TRBV20-1 to TRBJ2-7; D uncertain. The CDR3 has 11 amino acids. Per germline, CDR1 DFQATT and CDR2 SNEGSKA (reference sequence). This chain's CDR3 is CIFADSYEQYF. CDR3 in DNA: TGCATCTTCGCGGATTCCTACGAGCAGTACTTC.

The CDR3 DNA sequence: TGTGCCAGCAGCTTAGGGGGACTAGCGGGGAGGAGCACAGATACGCAGTATTTT. Its translation: CASSLGGLAGRSTDTQYF. This rearrangement joins TRBV7-2 to TRBJ2-3; 13 bases are shared with TRBD2. Trimming removed 1 base from V and 0 bases from J; junction bases left unmatched: 4. This CDR3 has 18 residues. Germline values: CDR1 SGHTA, CDR2 FQGNSA.

The V gene is TRBV24-1, the J gene TRBJ1-3; D perhaps matches TRBD1 (6 bases). The CDR3 spans 15 residues. CDR1 and CDR2 (germline): KGHDR, SFDVKD. V dropped 4 bases and J dropped 4 bases, with 13 bases sitting between them. The CDR3 here is CATSDLDRIGNTIYF. The CDR3 region has the DNA TGTGCCACCAGTGACCTCGACAGGATCGGAAACACCATATATTTT.

This clone has only a few counts. The V gene is TRBV21-1, the J gene TRBJ1-1. TRBV21-1 is flagged as a pseudogene. The CDR3 runs to 14 residues. In DNA, the CDR3 is TGTGCCAGCAGCAAGCGGGAGATTTACACTGAAGCTTTCTTT. Translating gives CASSKREIYTEAFF.

The chain links TRBV7-9 to TRBJ2-1; D may be TRBD1 (6 bases). Germline lookup yields CDR1 SEHNR and CDR2 FQNEAQ (reference sequence). Trimming removed 1 base at V and 2 bases at J, with 9 bases between. The CDR3 consists of 15 residues. CDR3 DNA: TGTGCCAGCAGCTTAGGAGGGGGTGCCTACAATGAGCAGTTCTTC. Translated: CASSLGGGAYNEQFF. The entire variable domain, with the rest obtained from reference TRBV7-9 and TRBJ2-1, is as follows: DTGVSQNPRHKITKRGQNVTFRCDPISEHNRLYWYRQTLGQGPEFLTYFQNEAQLEKSRLLSDRFSAERPKGSFSTLEIQRTEQGDSAMYLCASSLGGGAYNEQFFGPGTRLTVL.